Listed below are T cell receptor beta chains from one sample, sequenced in a study of type 1 regulatory T cells. These TCRs' antigens remain unknown. TCRdb ran MiXCR on the reads and lists one entry per CDR3 protein. The sample yields about 42,000 distinct CDR3 sequences, 12% seen once. The sequenced material came from cultured non-Tr1 T cells, either the whole culture or a sorted T cell fraction (not recorded which). The receptors come from a human donor in good health. CDR3s include the opening cysteine and the closing phenylalanine or tryptophan. Each record gives: J gene, V gene, CDR3 protein.

>TRBJ2-5|TRBV20-1
CSVTGGATQYF
>TRBJ2-5|TRBV7-2
CASSLAANSGETQYF
>TRBJ1-2|TRBV27
CASSLSLTANYGYTF
>TRBJ1-5|TRBV28
CASLGGNQPQHF
>TRBJ1-3|TRBV29-1
CSVGQGASGNTIYF
>TRBJ1-4|TRBV29-1
CSAEGPSGKLFF
>TRBJ2-1|TRBV25-1
CASTGVSSYNEQFF
>TRBJ2-3|TRBV20-1
CSAIVAGGPADTQYF
>TRBJ1-3|TRBV5-1
CASSLDFATIYF
>TRBJ1-2|TRBV2
CASSGRARNGYTF
>TRBJ1-1|TRBV20-1
CSARTANTEAFF
>TRBJ2-7|TRBV5-1
CASSGQVNYEQYF
>TRBJ2-2|TRBV19
CASISDRAVAGELFF
>TRBJ1-2|TRBV28
CASGRMGYTF
>TRBJ2-1|TRBV9
CASSPQGLAGHEQFF
>TRBJ1-1|TRBV3-1
CASRLDSGSRNTEAFF
>TRBJ1-1|TRBV4-3
CASSQDAGVNTEAFF
>TRBJ1-1|TRBV20-1
CSARHQGGNTEAFF
>TRBJ1-5|TRBV20-1
CSAVDRRYSNQPQHF
>TRBJ1-5|TRBV19
CASQGTGRQPQHF
>TRBJ2-6|TRBV12-3/TRBV12-4
CASSLGGGGANVLTF
>TRBJ2-1|TRBV5-1
CASSGGAGDSSYNEQFF
>TRBJ2-7|TRBV29-1
CSVENRGDEQYF
>TRBJ2-7|TRBV20-1
CSADSRQGSYEQYF
>TRBJ2-5|TRBV29-1
CSVDEANLGETQYF